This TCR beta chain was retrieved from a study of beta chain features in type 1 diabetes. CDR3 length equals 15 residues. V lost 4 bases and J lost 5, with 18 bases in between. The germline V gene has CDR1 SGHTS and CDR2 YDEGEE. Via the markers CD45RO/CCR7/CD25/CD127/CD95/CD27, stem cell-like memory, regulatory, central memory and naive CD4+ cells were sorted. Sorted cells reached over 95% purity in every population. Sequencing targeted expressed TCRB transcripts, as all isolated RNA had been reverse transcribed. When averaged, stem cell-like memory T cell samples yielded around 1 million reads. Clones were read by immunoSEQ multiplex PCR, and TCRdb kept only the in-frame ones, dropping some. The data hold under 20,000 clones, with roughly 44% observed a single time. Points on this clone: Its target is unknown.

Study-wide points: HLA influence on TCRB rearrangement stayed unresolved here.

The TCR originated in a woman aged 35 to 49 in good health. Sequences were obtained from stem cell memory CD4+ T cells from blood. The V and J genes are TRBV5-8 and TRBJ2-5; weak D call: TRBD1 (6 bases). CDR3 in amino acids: CASSLQQGWAETQYF. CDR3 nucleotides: TGTGCCAGCAGCCTGCAACAGGGTTGGGCGGAGACCCAGTACTTC.